This T cell receptor beta chain was captured by sequencing in a study of T-cell reconstitution after alpha-beta-depleted transplantation in children. Study findings and constraints: Recipient T cells and thymic progenitors that survived gave rise to the high TCRbeta diversity observed at day 60 in some patients. The authors attributed T-cell counts and diversity one year after transplant mostly to newly produced T cells. Expanded graft clones, several hundred of them, were reportedly the source of alpha-beta T cells about two months after transplant.

During its preparation, the TCRbeta library received unique molecular identifiers. TCRdb recomputed calls from the PCR reads with MiXCR, one row per CDR3 protein. The repertoire holds about a million distinct CDR3 sequences, with roughly 29% as singletons. Notes on this clonotype: Antigen specificity is unknown.

CDR3 size: 15 residues. The J segment lost 7 bases and the V segment lost 2 bases, leaving 10 bases of the junction unmatched. In germline, CDR1 is ENHRY, CDR2 SYGVKD. This clonotype was sampled from a boy under two years old who had a stem cell transplant for SCID, so the T cells may come from the graft donor. The chain uses TRBV10-3 and TRBJ2-5, with 7 nucleotides matching TRBD2. The sample in question was PBMCs, mostly from graft donor cells, obtained 360 days after TCRalphabeta/CD19-depleted stem cell transplant. The CDR3 is CAISESSGSLWTQYF. As DNA, the CDR3 is TGTGCCATCAGTGAGAGTAGCGGGTCCCTATGGACCCAGTACTTC.